This TCR beta chain was captured in a study of T-cell memory formation after mild COVID-19. This clonotype occurred many times. Its matching antigen is unknown. Constant-segment primers served in 5'RACE that generated TCR alpha and TCR beta cDNA libraries bearing sample barcodes and UMIs. TCRdb ran MiXCR on the 5' RACE reads and lists one entry per CDR3 protein. In the table there are roughly 400,000 distinct CDR3 sequences, more than 15% of which are singletons. Findings and limits, study-wide: Clones which contracted sat mainly in CM and EM if CD4+, and in EMRA if CD8+. Confirmation of SARS-CoV-2 specificity was lacking for second-wave clones peaking day 37.

The sample consisted of PBMCs or a T cell subset sorted from them (not recorded which). This clonotype originated in a man aged 18-30 years who had mild COVID-19 (a few samples of this study predate the infection). Cell type and time point are not known.

CDR3 loop: CASSPRTGELFF. CDR3 nucleotide sequence: TGTGCCAGCAGCCCCCGGACCGGGGAGCTGTTTTTT. This sequence joins TRBV11-3 and TRBJ2-2; D is undetermined. V lost 5 bases to trimming and J lost 5 bases, with 6 bases between them. The CDR3 has 12 amino acids. Germline values: CDR1 SGHNT, CDR2 YENEEA. Drawing the rest from reference TRBV11-3 and TRBJ2-2, the complete variable domain is EAGVVQSPRYKIIEKKQPVAFWCNPISGHNTLYWYLQNLGQGPELLIRYENEEAVDDSQLPKDRFSAERLKGVDSTLKIQPAELGDSAVYLCASSPRTGELFFGEGSRLTVL.